This T cell receptor beta chain was identified in a study of T cells in Graves' hyperthyroidism and ophthalmopathy. General study results and limits: Most thyroid clonotypes that were expanded above 0.001 also turned up in blood. Ophthalmopathy cases were set apart from stable hyperthyroidism by a 13 V-J model.

Points on this clonotype: The antigen remains undetermined.

TCR beta CDR3 regions were amplified from RNA transcripts. RT-PCR in the first round (using the HTBI primer set) targeted the TCR CDR3. TCRdb processed the multiplex PCR reads anew with MiXCR; each CDR3 protein has one entry. The sample carries some 180,000 distinct CDR3 sequences, around 15% recorded once. Per the germline V gene, CDR1 is MDHEN and CDR2 is SYDVKM. The CDR3 is 15 residues long. The J segment lost 4 bases and the V segment lost 5 bases, leaving 10 bases of the junction unmatched. Every diagnosis used clinical symptoms, serum thyroxine and TRAb, thyroid ultrasound and orbital computed tomography.

Sequencing was done on a sample of blood. The sequence was collected from a woman in her forties or fifties with Graves' hyperthyroidism. The gene calls are TRBV28 and TRBJ2-7, with 8 bases lining up with TRBD2. The CDR3 region has the DNA TGTGCCAGCAGTGTGGCTTCAGCGGGAGTGTACGAGCAGTACTTC. Translating it yields CASSVASAGVYEQYF.